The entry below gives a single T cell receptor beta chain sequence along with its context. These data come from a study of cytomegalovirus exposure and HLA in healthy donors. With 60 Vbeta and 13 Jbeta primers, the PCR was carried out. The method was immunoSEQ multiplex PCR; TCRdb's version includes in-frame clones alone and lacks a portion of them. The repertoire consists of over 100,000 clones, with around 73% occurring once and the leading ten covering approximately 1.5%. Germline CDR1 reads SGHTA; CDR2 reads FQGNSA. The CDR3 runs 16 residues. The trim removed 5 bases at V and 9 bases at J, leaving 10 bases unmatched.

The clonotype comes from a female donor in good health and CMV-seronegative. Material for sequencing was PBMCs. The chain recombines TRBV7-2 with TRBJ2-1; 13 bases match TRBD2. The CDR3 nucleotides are TGTGCCAGCAGCCTAGGGGGACTAGCGGGATGGGTTGAGCAGTTCTTC. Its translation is CASSLGGLAGWVEQFF.